This is a list of T cell receptor beta chains from one sample in a study of T cell responses to AZD1222 COVID-19 vaccine. This table comes from immunoSEQ multiplex PCR, and its TCRdb copy is limited to in-frame clones, with some not included. The repertoire holds about 130,000 clones, with 90% as singletons. The material sequenced was peripheral blood, taken on day 0 of AZD1222 vaccination. Source of these receptors: an adult in good health. The CDR3 runs from the conserved cysteine through the conserved F or W. Fields, in order: D gene, clone size, V gene, J gene, CDR3 DNA, CDR3 protein. D genes are given only for firm matches. Clone sizes are given selectively: once, few, many, or a class where the clone is expanded.

>-|-|TRBV4-1|TRBJ1-1
TGCGCCAGCAGCCAGGGGGCCTCTGAAGCTTTCTTT
CASSQGASEAFF
>-|-|TRBV7-9|TRBJ1-4
TGTGCCAGCAGCCTAGGGGTTGGCAATGAAAAACTGTTTTTT
CASSLGVGNEKLFF
>TRBD1|-|TRBV4-3|TRBJ2-5
TGCGCCAGCAGCCCCAGGGGGATGTACCAAGAGACCCAGTACTTC
CASSPRGMYQETQYF
>-|-|TRBV7-2|TRBJ1-4
TGTGCCAGCAGCCCGACAGGTGGCACTAATGAAAAACTGTTTTTT
CASSPTGGTNEKLFF
>-|once|TRBV5-4|TRBJ1-3
TGTGCCAGCAGCTTGGATAATGCGGCGGCCGGGTCTGATTTT
CASSLDNAAAGSDF
>-|-|TRBV7-2|TRBJ1-5
TGTGCCAGCAGCTTAGTGGCTGGGAACAATCAGCCCCAGCATTTT
CASSLVAGNNQPQHF
>TRBD1|-|TRBV28|TRBJ1-6
TGTGCCAGCAGTTTTAGACGGGACAGGATTTTTGTAACCCTCCACTTT
CASSFRRDRIFVTLHF
>-|once|TRBV6-6|TRBJ1-2
TGTGCCAGCAGTTACTCGCGGGACTTAGGGCCGAGCTACACCTTC
CASSYSRDLGPSYTF
>-|-|TRBV5-1|TRBJ2-1
TGCGCCAGCAGCCTACCCAATACGCGAATAACGGAGGCGCAGTTCTTC
CASSLPNTRITEAQFF
>-|-|TRBV12-3/TRBV12-4|TRBJ1-2
TGTGCCAGCAGCCCCAGGTACTATGGCTACACCTTC
CASSPRYYGYTF
>-|-|TRBV18|TRBJ1-2
TGTGCCAGCTCACCATCAGCCCCGGACGGCTACACCTTC
CASSPSAPDGYTF
>-|-|TRBV20-1|TRBJ2-7
TGCAGTGCTAGTTCCCTCTACGAGCAGTACTTC
CSASSLYEQYF
>-|-|TRBV12-3/TRBV12-4|TRBJ1-1
TGTGCCAGCAGTTCGGACAGCAACACTGAAGCTTTCTTT
CASSSDSNTEAFF
>TRBD1|-|TRBV28|TRBJ1-2
TGTGCCAGCAGTCTAATAGACAGGGAAAATGGCTACACCTTC
CASSLIDRENGYTF
>TRBD2|few|TRBV29-1|TRBJ2-2
TGCAGCGTTGCGTTGCGGGGGGAGAACACCGGGGAGCTGTTTTTT
CSVALRGENTGELFF
>-|-|TRBV10-2|TRBJ1-5
TGCGCCAGCAGTGACCTCCATGGGCAGCCCCAGCATTTT
CASSDLHGQPQHF
>-|-|TRBV10-3|TRBJ1-1
TGTGCCACCTACTACGGGGGGTCGAGTGAAGCTTTCTTT
CATYYGGSSEAFF
>-|-|TRBV30|TRBJ1-5
TGTGCCTGGCAGGACGGTAATAGCAATCAGCCCCAGCATTTT
CAWQDGNSNQPQHF
>TRBD1|-|TRBV28|TRBJ1-5
TGTGCCAGCAGTACCATGACAGGGGTAGGACAGCCCCAGCATTTT
CASSTMTGVGQPQHF
>-|once|TRBV10-1|TRBJ2-7
TGCGCCAGCAGTGAGTCGGGGTATCTTGGGCAGTACTTC
CASSESGYLGQYF
>-|-|TRBV7-8|TRBJ2-5
TGTGCCAGCAGCTTAATTAGGGGTATCACCCAAGAGACCCAGTACTTC
CASSLIRGITQETQYF
>-|-|TRBV5-5|TRBJ1-1
TGTGCCAGCAGCCTGACAGGCCCAACTGAAGCTTTCTTT
CASSLTGPTEAFF
>-|-|TRBV29-1|TRBJ1-2
TGCAGCGAACAGACGGACCCCATTAACTATGGCTACACCTTC
CSEQTDPINYGYTF
>-|-|TRBV28|TRBJ2-1
TGTGCCAGCAGTTTAGGCAGATACAATGAGCAGTTCTTC
CASSLGRYNEQFF
>-|few|TRBV5-6|TRBJ2-5
TGTGCCAGCAGCTTGTTGGGCAGGGGTGCCCAAGAGACCCAGTACTTC
CASSLLGRGAQETQYF
>-|-|TRBV13|TRBJ1-6
TGTGCCAGCAGCTTAGTAAGGGGGACGGTTAATAATTCACCCCTCCACTTT
CASSLVRGTVNNSPLHF
>-|-|TRBV14|TRBJ2-2
TGTGCCAGCAGCCAGGGCGGGGGCCGGGAGCTGTTTTTT
CASSQGGGRELFF
>-|-|TRBV9|TRBJ1-2
TGTGCCAGCAGCGTGAGGTCAGCCTGGGACAACTATGGCTACACCTTC
CASSVRSAWDNYGYTF
>-|-|TRBV9|TRBJ2-5
TGTGCCAGCAGCGTAGCGGGGACCCCGGGCGGGGAGACCCAGTACTTC
CASSVAGTPGGETQYF
>-|-|TRBV28|TRBJ1-1
TGTGCCAGCACCAGCGGGGGCGCTGGCGACACTGAAGCTTTCTTT
CASTSGGAGDTEAFF
>-|-|TRBV9|TRBJ1-5
TGTGCCAGCAGCGTCGGGCCGAGCAGCAATCAGCCCCAGCATTTT
CASSVGPSSNQPQHF
>TRBD1|-|TRBV10-3|TRBJ2-3
TGTGCCATCAGTGAAATCCGGGACAGGGATTCTGGAGATACGCAGTATTTT
CAISEIRDRDSGDTQYF
>TRBD2|-|TRBV6-5|TRBJ2-3
TGTGCCAGCAGGGGGCTAGCGGGGATCACAGATACGCAGTATTTT
CASRGLAGITDTQYF
>TRBD1|few|TRBV5-1|TRBJ1-6
TGCGCCAGCAGCTCACAGGGGAATAATTCACCCCTCCACTTT
CASSSQGNNSPLHF
>-|-|TRBV7-9|TRBJ2-3
TGTGCCAGCAGCTTAGTCCGGGGGACCACAGATACGCAGTATTTT
CASSLVRGTTDTQYF
>-|-|TRBV7-2|TRBJ2-7
TGTGCCAGCAGCTTAGCAACAGGCTTGGGGCAGTACTTC
CASSLATGLGQYF
>TRBD1|-|TRBV28|TRBJ1-2
TGTGCCAGCAGACCGTATACAGGGGGCGTTAGTAGCTATGGCTACACCTTC
CASRPYTGGVSSYGYTF
>TRBD1|-|TRBV27|TRBJ2-5
TGTGCCAGCAGTTTATCCGGACAGGGCCCTCAAGAGACCCAGTACTTC
CASSLSGQGPQETQYF
>-|-|TRBV28|TRBJ2-3
TGTGCCAGCAGTTTGGGAGATACGCAGTATTTT
CASSLGDTQYF
>-|-|TRBV9|TRBJ1-6
TGTGCCAGCAGCGTAACACACAATTCACCCCTCCACTTT
CASSVTHNSPLHF
>-|few|TRBV6-1|TRBJ2-7
TGTGCCAGCAGTGAATGGACTACCAGCTCCTACGAGCAGTACTTC
CASSEWTTSSYEQYF
>TRBD1|once|TRBV10-3|TRBJ1-1
TGTGCCATCCGCACCGGGACAGAGAACACTGAAGCTTTCTTT
CAIRTGTENTEAFF
>-|-|TRBV2|TRBJ1-5
TGTGCCAGCAGCCTACAGACACTAAATCAGCCCCAGCATTTT
CASSLQTLNQPQHF
>-|-|TRBV9|TRBJ2-5
TGTGCCAGCAGCGGCCACCCAGGGGAGACCCAGTACTTC
CASSGHPGETQYF
>-|medium-sized|TRBV7-2|TRBJ2-7
TGTGCCAGCAGCCCTTTAGGGGCCATCGAGCAGTACTTC
CASSPLGAIEQYF
>-|-|TRBV23-1|TRBJ1-2
TGCGCCAGCAGTCAATCCTACGCTAACTATGGCTACACCTTC
CASSQSYANYGYTF
>-|-|TRBV27|TRBJ2-7
TGTGCCAGCAGTTTATCGTCCTACGAGCAGTACTTC
CASSLSSYEQYF
>TRBD2|-|TRBV6-5|TRBJ2-1
TGTGCCAGCAGACCGGGACTACAAGGTAATGAGCAGTTCTTC
CASRPGLQGNEQFF
>-|-|TRBV14|TRBJ1-1
TGTGCCAGCAGCCGGATAAACGGGCTGATGAACACTGAAGCTTTCTTT
CASSRINGLMNTEAFF
>TRBD1|-|TRBV19|TRBJ2-5
TGTGCCAGTTCGACAGGGCGCCAAGAGACCCAGTACTTC
CASSTGRQETQYF
>TRBD1|-|TRBV4-1|TRBJ2-7
TGCGCCAGCAGCCGGGACAGGGCCTACGAGCAGTACTTC
CASSRDRAYEQYF
>TRBD1|once|TRBV6-5|TRBJ1-2
TGTGCCAGCAGGCAGACAGGGGCTGACTATGGCTACACCTTC
CASRQTGADYGYTF
>-|-|TRBV7-2|TRBJ2-5
TGTGCCAGCAGCTTATCTGGGGCCCAAGAGACCCAGTACTTC
CASSLSGAQETQYF
>-|-|TRBV27|TRBJ2-5
TGTGCCGTGCGGGGAATACAAGAGACCCAGTACTTC
CAVRGIQETQYF
>-|few|TRBV28|TRBJ2-1
TGTGCCAGCAGTTTAATGGCAAATGAGCAGTTCTTC
CASSLMANEQFF
>-|once|TRBV5-1|TRBJ2-7
TGCGCCAGCAGCGGTGGACCAGAGGGCTACGAGCAGTACTTC
CASSGGPEGYEQYF
>TRBD2|once|TRBV2|TRBJ2-1
TGTGCCAGCAGCGCCCCTAGCGGGGGGAGGGATGAGCAGTTCTTC
CASSAPSGGRDEQFF
>-|-|TRBV7-8|TRBJ2-7
TGTGCCAGCAGCTTAAACTCCGGGGGCTACGAGCAGTACTTC
CASSLNSGGYEQYF